Listed below are T cell receptor beta chains from one sample, sequenced in a study of OX40 agonist ivuxolimab in advanced cancers. Method: immunoSEQ multiplex PCR; TCRdb's copy keeps in-frame clones and lacks some. The table lists approximately 49,000 clones, 80% to 85% of them singletons. The sequences come from CD4+ or CD8+ T cells sorted from blood, collected in a trial of the OX40 agonist ivuxolimab. These receptors originate from an adult with an advanced solid tumor such as melanoma, head and neck, liver or kidney cancer. The CDR3 runs from the conserved cysteine through the conserved F or W. Fields, in order: D gene, J gene, V gene, CDR3 DNA, CDR3 protein. The D gene is left open where the match is weak.

d_gene: .; j_gene: TRBJ2-5; v_gene: TRBV6-5; CDR3nt: TGTGCCAGCAGTTTCCGGTCTGAAGAGACCCAGTACTTC; CDR3aa: CASSFRSEETQYF
d_gene: TRBD1; j_gene: TRBJ2-1; v_gene: TRBV19; CDR3nt: TGTGCCAGTAGTACATCCTACGACAGGGAAGACTACAATGAGCAGTTCTTC; CDR3aa: CASSTSYDREDYNEQFF
d_gene: .; j_gene: TRBJ2-2; v_gene: TRBV6-1; CDR3nt: TGTGCCAGCAGTTATGGCTTCAACACCGGGGAGCTGTTTTTT; CDR3aa: CASSYGFNTGELFF
d_gene: .; j_gene: TRBJ2-6; v_gene: TRBV6-1; CDR3nt: TGTGCCAGCAGTGGCCCCGAGGGGCCCAACGTCCTGACTTTC; CDR3aa: CASSGPEGPNVLTF
d_gene: TRBD2; j_gene: TRBJ2-1; v_gene: TRBV18; CDR3nt: TGTGCCAGCTCACCGAGGGAGACTAGCGGGAGACACTATGAGCAGTTCTTC; CDR3aa: CASSPRETSGRHYEQFF
d_gene: TRBD1; j_gene: TRBJ1-4; v_gene: TRBV4-3; CDR3nt: TGCGCCAGCAGCCCAGGGGGACAGGGGGTAGAAAAACTGTTTTTT; CDR3aa: CASSPGGQGVEKLFF
d_gene: TRBD1; j_gene: TRBJ2-1; v_gene: TRBV5-1; CDR3nt: TGCGCCAGCAGCTTGGGTAGGGGGCTTAATGAGCAGTTCTTC; CDR3aa: CASSLGRGLNEQFF
d_gene: .; j_gene: TRBJ1-2; v_gene: TRBV19; CDR3nt: TGTGCCAGTAGACCGGAAACTGGACAGCTCTATGGCTACACCTTC; CDR3aa: CASRPETGQLYGYTF
d_gene: .; j_gene: TRBJ2-7; v_gene: TRBV15; CDR3nt: TGTGCCACCAGCAGAGATTTTGTTGGGGCCTCCTACGAGCAGTACTTC; CDR3aa: CATSRDFVGASYEQYF
d_gene: TRBD2; j_gene: TRBJ2-3; v_gene: TRBV10-1; CDR3nt: TGCGCCAGCAGTGAGTCGCTAGCGGGTAGCACAGATACGCAGTATTTT; CDR3aa: CASSESLAGSTDTQYF